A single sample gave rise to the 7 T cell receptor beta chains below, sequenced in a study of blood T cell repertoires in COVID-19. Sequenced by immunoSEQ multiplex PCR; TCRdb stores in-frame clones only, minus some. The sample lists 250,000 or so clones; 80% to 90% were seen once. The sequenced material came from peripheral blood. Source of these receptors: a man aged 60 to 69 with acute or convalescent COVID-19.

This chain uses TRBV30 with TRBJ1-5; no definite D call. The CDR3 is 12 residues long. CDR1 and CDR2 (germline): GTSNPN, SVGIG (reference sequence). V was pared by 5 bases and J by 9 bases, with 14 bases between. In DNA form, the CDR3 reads TGTGCCTGGGACGTCCCGGGAGGGCCCCAGCATTTT. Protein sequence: CAWDVPGGPQHF.

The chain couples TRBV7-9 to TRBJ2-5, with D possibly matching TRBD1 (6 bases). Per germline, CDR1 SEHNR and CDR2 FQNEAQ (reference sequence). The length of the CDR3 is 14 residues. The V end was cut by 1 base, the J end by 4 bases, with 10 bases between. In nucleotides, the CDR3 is TGTGCCAGCAGCTTAGATCTACAGGGAGAGACCCAGTACTTC. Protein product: CASSLDLQGETQYF.

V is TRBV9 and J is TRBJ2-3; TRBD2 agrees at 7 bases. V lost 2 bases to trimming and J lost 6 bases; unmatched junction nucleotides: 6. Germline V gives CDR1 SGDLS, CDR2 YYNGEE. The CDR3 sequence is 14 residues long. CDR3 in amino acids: CASSVREGMDTQYF. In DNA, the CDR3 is TGTGCCAGCAGCGTCAGGGAGGGAATGGATACGCAGTATTTT. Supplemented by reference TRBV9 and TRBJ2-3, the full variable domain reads DSGVTQTPKHLITATGQRVTLRCSPRSGDLSVYWYQQSLDQGLQFLIQYYNGEERAKGNILERFSAQQFPDLHSELNLSSLELGDSALYFCASSVREGMDTQYFGPGTRLTVL.

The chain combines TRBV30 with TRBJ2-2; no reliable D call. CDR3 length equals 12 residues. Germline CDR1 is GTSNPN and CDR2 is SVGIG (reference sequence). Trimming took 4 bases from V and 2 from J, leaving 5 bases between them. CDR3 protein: CAWTGNTGELFF. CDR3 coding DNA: TGTGCCTGGACCGGTAACACCGGGGAGCTGTTTTTT.

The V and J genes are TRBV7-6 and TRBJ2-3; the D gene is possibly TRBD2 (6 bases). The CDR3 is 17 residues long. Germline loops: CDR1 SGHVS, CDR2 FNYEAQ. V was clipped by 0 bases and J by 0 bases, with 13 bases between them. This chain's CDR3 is CASSLAGSVLSTDTQYF. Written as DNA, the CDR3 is TGTGCCAGCAGCTTAGCCGGGAGCGTTCTTAGCACAGATACGCAGTATTTT.

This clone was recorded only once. The CDR3: CASSAPGGPRGELFF. The CDR3 DNA is TGTGCCAGCAGCGCCCCGGGAGGCCCTCGGGGGGAGCTGTTTTTT. The genes are TRBV9 and TRBJ2-2; 7 nucleotides align to TRBD2. CDR1 is SGDLS and CDR2 is YYNGEE in the germline V gene. J lost 8 bases, V lost 3 bases, and 10 bases had no gene match. The CDR3 covers 15 residues.

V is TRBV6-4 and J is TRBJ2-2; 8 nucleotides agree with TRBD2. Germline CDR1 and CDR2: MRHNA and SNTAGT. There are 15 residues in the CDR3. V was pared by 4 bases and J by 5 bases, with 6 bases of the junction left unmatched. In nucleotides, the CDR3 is TGTGCCAGCAGTGGGAGCGGGAGCGGGACCGGGGAGCTGTTTTTT. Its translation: CASSGSGSGTGELFF.